Below, one T cell receptor (beta chain) is given with its context. Treatment indicated: some 19 received Ad26.COV2.S at low or high dose, single or two shots; about 5 received placebo; per-sample allocation not given. Specimens were obtained on day 63 following the first vaccine or placebo injection. This sample was included in a study of Ad26.COV2.S vaccination and SARS-CoV-2 variants. Assay used: immunoSEQ multiplex PCR; TCRdb lists only in-frame clones, some missing. The sample yields 410,000 or so clones, roughly 90% seen once. The specimen was peripheral blood, collected in a trial of Ad26.COV2.S vaccine versus placebo. The receptor comes from a person between 18 and 60 years old who received the Ad26.COV2.S COVID-19 vaccine or a placebo.

The CDR3 reads CASSHPQTGYSYEQYF. CDR3 sequence (DNA): TGTGCCAGCAGCCACCCCCAAACAGGGTACTCCTACGAGCAGTACTTC. The chain combines TRBV28 with TRBJ2-7; tentatively, D is TRBD1 (6 bases). Trimming cost V 6 bases and J 0 bases, with 18 bases left between them. Germline-derived CDR1 and CDR2 are MDHEN and SYDVKM. The CDR3 has 16 residues.